The clone carrying this T cell receptor beta chain was picked up a small number of times. The antigen remains undetermined. The CDR3 spans 12 residues. The second PCR ran about 6 to 11 cycles with a sample-barcoded 5' primer and J-beta primers. There were at least 3 million CDR3-containing paired-end reads obtained from each sample. A single record per CDR3 protein comes from TCRdb applying MiXCR to the 5' RACE reads. The table lists approximately 810,000 distinct CDR3 sequences, more than 25% of them singletons. The source of the sample is a study of blood T cells in healthy people across ages. General study findings and limits: Researchers deemed the diversity estimates from one million T cells underestimates.

The chain carries TRBV21-1 and TRBJ1-1; TRBD1 is the table's D call and was not checked against the DNA. TRBV21-1 has pseudogene status. Source material: blood. This TCR was recovered from a woman aged 80 or over in good health. CDR3 nucleotides: TGTGCCAGTCCAGGGTTTCGCACTGAAGCTTTCTTT. Encoded protein: CASPGFRTEAFF.